This is a list of T cell receptor beta chains from one sample in a study of T cell responses to AZD1222 COVID-19 vaccine. Here immunoSEQ multiplex PCR was the method, and the copy in TCRdb shows in-frame clones only, minus some. The data hold about 130,000 clones, with about 89% observed a single time. The sequenced sample was peripheral blood, obtained on day 0 of AZD1222 vaccination. The receptor set was obtained from an adult in good health. The CDR3 runs from the conserved cysteine through the conserved F or W. Clone size is stated in some rows and not others, as once, few, many or a class when expanded.

>TRBJ2-1|TRBV27|-
CASSYRGSYNEQFF
>TRBJ2-2|TRBV5-6|-
CASRTVGSGELFF
>TRBJ1-2|TRBV24-1|-
CATSDRQGYYGYTF
>TRBJ1-1|TRBV19|-
CASSMVRGSGMNTEAFF
>TRBJ1-5|TRBV7-2|few
CASSSDRDGNQPQHF
>TRBJ1-1|TRBV27|-
CASSFRDRGTEAFF
>TRBJ2-2|TRBV11-2|-
CASSFQGAGELFF
>TRBJ2-2|TRBV5-1|-
CASSLTAGVTGELFF
>TRBJ1-1|TRBV30|-
CAWSDLNTEAFF
>TRBJ2-1|TRBV5-1|once
CASSFGQGSNEQFF
>TRBJ1-2|TRBV6-2/TRBV6-3|-
CASSSRWGRADYGYTF
>TRBJ1-5|TRBV13|once
CASSLGGTGLDQPQHF
>TRBJ1-5|TRBV4-2|few
CASSQDGQGAGQPQHF
>TRBJ1-1|TRBV12-3/TRBV12-4|-
CASSRQHTEAFF
>TRBJ2-7|TRBV28|-
CASSSGAGGAGYEQYF
>TRBJ1-3|TRBV7-9|-
CASSLGSDARRNTIYF
>TRBJ1-2|TRBV27|-
CASLDRTYGYTF
>TRBJ1-2|TRBV30|-
CAWSFRDFYTF
>TRBJ1-4|TRBV10-3|-
CAISEGATNEKLFF
>TRBJ2-1|TRBV7-9|-
CASSPLEREQFF
>TRBJ1-4|TRBV7-2|-
CASSLSGTGDEKLFF
>TRBJ2-1|TRBV9|-
CASSPSGSLRGYNEQFF
>TRBJ2-2|TRBV19|-
CASSLRTTGGELFF
>TRBJ1-1|TRBV4-2|-
CASSQGSWAQGGGYTEAFF
>TRBJ2-7|TRBV11-2|-
CASSPLGGALEQYF
>TRBJ1-3|TRBV28|-
CATTRGVASGNTIYF
>TRBJ1-1|TRBV7-2|-
CASSNPGVGEAFF
>TRBJ1-5|TRBV18|few
CASSPRQGQSGAQHF
>TRBJ1-2|TRBV15|-
CATSNRWGALGYTF
>TRBJ2-7|TRBV6-5|-
CASSYGQEFYEQYF
>TRBJ1-3|TRBV9|-
CASSVAQGTAGNTIYF
>TRBJ1-2|TRBV6-5|-
CASVDGRNGYTF
>TRBJ1-1|TRBV28|-
CASSSGQVTNTEAFF
>TRBJ1-1|TRBV20-1|-
CSAPKDTEAFF
>TRBJ2-5|TRBV2|-
CASKDEETQYF
>TRBJ2-3|TRBV6-2/TRBV6-3|-
CASSASGGRPDTQYF
>TRBJ1-5|TRBV6-2/TRBV6-3|-
CASSYGPSGASNQPQHF
>TRBJ2-7|TRBV28|-
CASSFDRGIPYF
>TRBJ2-3|TRBV28|-
CACNPRRGGRTQYF
>TRBJ1-6|TRBV7-4|-
CASSWYRDRHRGDSPLHF
>TRBJ2-5|TRBV2|few
CASSRWSGDQETQYF
>TRBJ1-5|TRBV6-2/TRBV6-3|-
CASSQGSQPQHF
>TRBJ1-4|TRBV6-2/TRBV6-3|-
CASSSTGLLNEKLFF
>TRBJ2-6|TRBV5-1|-
CASSLAGRVGSNSGANVLTF
>TRBJ2-5|TRBV28|-
CASSPGLAGVGETQYF
>TRBJ2-7|TRBV19|-
CASSMEGGGTYEQYF
>TRBJ2-2|TRBV19|-
CASSIGGTGELFF
>TRBJ2-7|TRBV28|-
CASRGTGGFNEQYF
>TRBJ2-7|TRBV28|-
CASSLFQGAREQYF
>TRBJ2-6|TRBV7-9|-
CASSFNRELAGANVLTF
>TRBJ2-5|TRBV2|-
CASIEIRDREQETQYF
>TRBJ1-1|TRBV5-1|-
CASSERQGRSSSTEAFF
>TRBJ2-7|TRBV6-5|-
CASSSGQNYEQYF
>TRBJ2-3|TRBV10-1|-
CASSEGLAGVTDTQYF
>TRBJ2-7|TRBV28|-
CASRPGDRVDHEQYF
>TRBJ1-6|TRBV2|-
CASRGGTGVYNSPLHF
>TRBJ2-7|TRBV5-1|-
CASSPGRSNEQYF
>TRBJ1-2|TRBV5-1|once
CASSFTGGDGYTF